A single T cell receptor (beta chain) is shown here with its context. Authors' methods: For nucleated cells, counts were estimated from reference gene primer amplification. The protocol was immunoSEQ multiplex PCR, while the TCRdb copy is restricted to in-frame clones and leaves out a portion. From that table come the V and J calls and clone size; the DNA was used to work out D and trimming. This table has a few hundred thousand clones, 75% to 90% appearing once. These data come from a study of blood T cell repertoires in COVID-19. Across the study: The United States, Italy and Spain provided the acute and convalescent COVID-19 samples. Nucleic acid was either cDNA or gDNA, and it came from T cells, B-cell-depleted T cells, or PBMCs.

With 0 bases removed from V and 2 bases from J, the gap between germline ends came to 15 bases. Per germline, CDR1 MGHRA and CDR2 YSYEKL. This CDR3 is 17 amino acids long. This clonotype was obtained from a woman aged 70-85 years with acute or convalescent COVID-19. The material sequenced was peripheral blood. The rearrangement joins TRBV4-1 to TRBJ2-3; D gene unclear. The CDR3 DNA reads TGCGCCAGCAGCCAAGAGGCCTCCCCTGGTCCCACAGATACGCAGTATTTT. Protein sequence: CASSQEASPGPTDTQYF.